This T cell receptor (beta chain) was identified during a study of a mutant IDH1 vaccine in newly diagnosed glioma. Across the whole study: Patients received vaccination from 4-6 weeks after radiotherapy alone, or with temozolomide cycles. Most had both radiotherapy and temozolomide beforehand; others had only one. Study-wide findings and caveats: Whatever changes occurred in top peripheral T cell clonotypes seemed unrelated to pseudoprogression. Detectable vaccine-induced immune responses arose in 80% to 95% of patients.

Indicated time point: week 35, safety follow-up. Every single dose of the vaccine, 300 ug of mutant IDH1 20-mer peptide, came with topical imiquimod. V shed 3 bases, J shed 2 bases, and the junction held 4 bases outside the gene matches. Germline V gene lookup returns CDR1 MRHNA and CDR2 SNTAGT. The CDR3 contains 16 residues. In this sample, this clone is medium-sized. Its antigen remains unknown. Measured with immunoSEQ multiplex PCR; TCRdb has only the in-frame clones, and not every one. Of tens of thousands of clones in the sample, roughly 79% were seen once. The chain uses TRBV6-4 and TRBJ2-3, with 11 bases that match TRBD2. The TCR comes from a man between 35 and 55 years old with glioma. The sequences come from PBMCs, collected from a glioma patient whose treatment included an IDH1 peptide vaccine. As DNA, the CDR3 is TGTGCCAGCAGTGAACTAGCGGGAGCGAACACAGATACGCAGTATTTT. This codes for CASSELAGANTDTQYF.